This TCR beta chain was identified in a study of T cells after somatic rescue of genetic block. Here immunoSEQ multiplex PCR was the method, and the copy in TCRdb shows in-frame clones only, minus some. Found here are fewer than 15,000 clones, roughly 70% of them singletons; the top ten hold less than 25%. CDR1 and CDR2 (germline): SGHDN, FVKESK. The J segment lost 9 bases and the V segment lost 0 bases, leaving 5 bases of the junction unmatched. The CDR3 runs to 16 residues. The gene calls are TRBV14 and TRBJ2-1, with 13 bases fitting TRBD2. The receptor's source is a boy younger than 18. Sequenced: peripheral blood mononuclear cells (PBMCs). Here the CDR3 DNA reads TGTGCCAGCAGCCAAGATTTACTAGCGGGAGGGGTTGAGCAGTTCTTC. Encoded protein: CASSQDLLAGGVEQFF. Supplemented by reference TRBV14 and TRBJ2-1, the full variable domain reads EAGVTQFPSHSVIEKGQTVTLRCDPISGHDNLYWYRRVMGKEIKFLLHFVKESKQDESGMPNNRFLAERTGGTYSTLKVQPAELEDSGVYFCASSQDLLAGGVEQFFGPGTRLTVL.